This T cell receptor (beta chain) was profiled in a study of CD8 T cells in ankylosing spondylitis. Findings of the study overall: Earlier authors reported some of these motif variants in reactive arthritis synovial fluid and blood. According to the report, clones linked to the disease were significantly enriched in matched synovial fluid samples taken from ankylosing spondylitis patients.

This CDR3 region has 15 residues. CDR1 is SGHTA, CDR2 FQGNSA, per germline. The V end lost 6 bases, the J end lost 8 bases, and 20 bases lay between the germline ends. Using its own MiXCR run on the 5' RACE reads, TCRdb lists one record per CDR3 protein. The table has some 300,000 distinct CDR3 sequences, under 25% seen once; the top ten hold approximately 3.7%. The table lists this clonotype with many counts. The target antigen is unknown. The TCR sequence derives from a female donor with ankylosing spondylitis or in good health (not recorded which). Sequencing was carried out using blood, either unsorted or a sorted T cell fraction (not recorded which). The V gene is TRBV7-2, the J gene TRBJ2-1, with D possibly TRBD2 on 8 matching bases. The CDR3 bases are TGTGCCAGCAGGAAAATGGGACTAGGGGGCCATGAGCAGTTCTTC. Residues: CASRKMGLGGHEQFF. The full variable domain, in which reference TRBV7-2 and TRBJ2-1 provide the parts outside the CDR3, is GAGVSQSPSNKVTEKGKDVELRCDPISGHTALYWYRQSLGQGLEFLIYFQGNSAPDKSGLPSDRFSAERTGGSVSTLTIQRTQQEDSAVYLCASRKMGLGGHEQFFGPGTRLTVL.